The entry that follows covers one TCR beta chain sequence. Antigen unknown. The sample belongs to a study of T cells in tuberculosis. Study-wide points: Smaller alpha distances in active tuberculosis partly reflected shorter CDR3-alpha lengths.

Germline V lookup: CDR1 LGHNT, CDR2 FRNRAP. V was clipped by 7 bases and J by 5 bases, with 14 bases between them. This CDR3 contains 13 residues. Sequencing used immunoSEQ multiplex PCR; TCRdb keeps in-frame clones, though not all of them. The sample lists tens of thousands of clones; over 90% were seen once. This chain joins TRBV12-5 and TRBJ1-1, with D tentatively TRBD1 (5 bases). This TCR came from a donor aged 10-29 years with latent tuberculosis or without tuberculosis infection. The specimen sequenced was PBMCs. The CDR3 protein is CASAWDSGTEAFF. In nucleotides, the CDR3 is TGTGCTAGTGCCTGGGACTCAGGTACTGAAGCTTTCTTT.